Presented here are 25 T cell receptor beta chains from one specimen sequenced in a study of CD8 T cells in ankylosing spondylitis. TCRdb processed the 5' RACE reads anew with MiXCR; each CDR3 protein has one entry. This table holds fewer than 250,000 distinct CDR3 sequences, over 30% found once. Source material: blood, either unsorted or a sorted T cell fraction (not recorded which). The receptors were sampled from a male donor with ankylosing spondylitis or in good health (not recorded which).

This chain links TRBV29-1 with TRBJ2-3; no clear D. The V and J ends lost 5 bases and 4 bases respectively, with 16 bases between them. The germline gives CDR1 SQVTM, CDR2 ANQGSEA. The CDR3 loop spans 14 amino acids. CDR3 DNA: TGCAGCGTTCCTTACGCCGGCGGCCCAGATACGCAGTATTTT. Residues: CSVPYAGGPDTQYF.

The chain has TRBV20-1 and TRBJ1-1; the match to TRBD1 covers 7 bases. V gave up 0 bases and J gave up 5 bases; unmatched junction bases: 9. The CDR3 is 15 residues long. The germline CDR1 and CDR2 sequences are DFQATT and SNEGSKA (reference sequence). DNA of the CDR3: TGCAGTGCTAGAGATATAGGGGGCGCAAGGACTGAAGCTTTCTTT. Encoded protein: CSARDIGGARTEAFF.

V usage is TRBV6-1 and J usage is TRBJ2-7, with D perhaps TRBD2 (7 bases). The CDR3 has 14 residues. Germline V gene lookup returns CDR1 MNHNS and CDR2 SASEGT. Deletions cut 7 bases from V and 0 bases from J, with 13 bases between. The CDR3 here is CASKGGDTSYEQYF. The CDR3 region has the DNA TGTGCCAGCAAAGGGGGGGACACCTCCTACGAGCAGTACTTC.

V and J are TRBV9 and TRBJ2-7, with 9 bases identical to TRBD1. V shed 4 bases, J shed 3 bases, and the junction held 11 bases outside the gene matches. Germline-derived CDR1 and CDR2 are SGDLS and YYNGEE. The CDR3 is 16 residues long. The CDR3 reads CASSPTDRDRDYEQYF. The DNA for the CDR3 is TGTGCCAGCAGCCCGACCGACCGGGACAGGGACTACGAGCAGTACTTC.

The CDR3 region is CASRPLGSYEQYF. CDR3 nucleotide sequence: TGTGCCAGCAGGCCTTTAGGGTCCTACGAGCAGTACTTC. The genes are TRBV27 and TRBJ2-7; D call uncertain. Germline V gives CDR1 MNHEY, CDR2 SMNVEV (reference sequence). This CDR3 has 13 amino acids. Trimming took off 6 bases at V and 1 base at J, with 10 bases between the two ends.

The chain combines TRBV24-1 with TRBJ2-2; 7 positions agree with TRBD1. The V and J ends lost 7 bases and 3 bases, in that order; junction bases with no gene match: 4. The CDR3 contains 14 residues. Germline V gene lookup returns CDR1 KGHDR and CDR2 SFDVKD. CDR3 in DNA: TGTGCCACCAGCACAGGGGAGTACACCGGGGAGCTGTTTTTT. Protein sequence: CATSTGEYTGELFF.

The V gene is TRBV5-5, the J gene TRBJ2-1; 10 positions agree with TRBD2. With V trimmed by 2 bases and J by 0 bases, 5 bases remained unmatched. Per germline, CDR1 SGHKS and CDR2 YYEKEE (reference sequence). The CDR3 spans 17 residues. The CDR3 bases are TGTGCCAGCAGCTTAGTAGCGGGGGGAAGCTCCTACAATGAGCAGTTCTTC. Residues: CASSLVAGGSSYNEQFF.

This clonotype was seen only once. The gene calls are TRBV2 and TRBJ2-1; 10 positions match TRBD1. Trimming took 2 bases from V and 6 from J; bases not matched to a gene: 4. CDR1 SNHLY and CDR2 FYNNEI come from the germline V gene. The CDR3 extends over 15 amino acids. CDR3 amino acids: CASSELDRGGNEQFF. For the CDR3, the DNA is TGTGCCAGCAGTGAATTGGACAGGGGGGGCAATGAGCAGTTCTTC.

The rearrangement links TRBV27 to TRBJ2-1, with 14 bases lining up with TRBD2. The CDR3 sequence is 18 residues long. V shed 5 bases, J shed 9 bases, and the junction held 15 bases outside the gene matches. Germline V gene sequence: CDR1 MNHEY, CDR2 SMNVEV (reference sequence). In DNA form, the CDR3 reads TGTGCCAGCAGTCCGCGGACTAGCGGGGGGCTCCCGGGCCGTGAGCAGTTCTTC. This translates into CASSPRTSGGLPGREQFF.

A single count supports this clonotype. The chain links TRBV7-9 to TRBJ2-7; D unclear. Germline CDR1 and CDR2: SEHNR and FQNEAQ (reference sequence). Trimming shortened V by 1 base and J by 0 bases, and 7 bases separated the two germline ends. The CDR3 covers 14 residues. The CDR3 bases are TGTGCCAGCAGCTTAGATCCAGGCTCCTACGAGCAGTACTTC. Translation: CASSLDPGSYEQYF. The full variable domain, completed using reference TRBV7-9 and TRBJ2-7, is DTGVSQNPRHKITKRGQNVTFRCDPISEHNRLYWYRQTLGQGPEFLTYFQNEAQLEKSRLLSDRFSAERPKGSFSTLEIQRTEQGDSAMYLCASSLDPGSYEQYFGPGTRLTVT.

The chain has TRBV29-1 and TRBJ1-4; D remains unclear. The V and J ends lost 2 bases and 11 bases respectively, with 18 bases between them. The CDR3 has 14 amino acids. Germline V gene data show CDR1 as SQVTM and CDR2 as ANQGSEA. CDR3 loop: CSVESNGLGSKLFF. CDR3 nucleotide sequence: TGCAGCGTTGAATCGAACGGATTGGGTAGTAAACTGTTTTTT.

The sample holds one count of this clonotype. The chain is built from TRBV29-1 and TRBJ1-2, with TRBD1 as a possible D gene (5 bases). The germline CDR1 and CDR2 sequences are SQVTM and ANQGSEA. V was cut by 7 bases and J by 8 bases, with 17 bases left in between. This CDR3 contains 12 residues. The CDR3: CSATQGREGYTF. CDR3 in DNA: TGCAGCGCCACTCAGGGAAGGGAAGGCTACACCTTC.

The rearrangement joins TRBV6-5 to TRBJ2-2; no clear D gene. CDR1 and CDR2 (germline): MNHEY, SVGAGI. Between the trimmed V and J ends, which lost 1 base and 5 bases, there was a span of 5 bases. The CDR3 extends over 13 amino acids. CDR3 amino acids: CASSYFGTGELFF. The CDR3, as DNA: TGTGCCAGCAGTTACTTTGGAACCGGGGAGCTGTTTTTT.

V usage is TRBV21-1 and J usage is TRBJ1-2; the table's TRBD1 call for D was not verified on the DNA. TRBV21-1 has pseudogene status. The CDR3 covers 16 residues. The CDR3 protein is CASSKGQGLANYGYTF. CDR3 in DNA: TGTGCCAGCAGCAAGGGACAGGGACTTGCTAACTATGGCTACACCTTC.

The rearrangement joins TRBV15 to TRBJ2-5, with a tentative D call TRBD1 (5 bases). CDR3 length equals 16 residues. Trimming took 0 bases from V and 4 from J, leaving 15 bases between them. Germline V gene sequence: CDR1 LNHNV, CDR2 YYDKDF (reference sequence). This CDR3 reads CATSRDLPRVGETQYF. CDR3 sequence (DNA): TGTGCCACCAGCAGAGATCTTCCCAGGGTCGGAGAGACCCAGTACTTC.

The V call is TRBV20-1, the J call TRBJ2-2; 8 bases fit TRBD1. The ends lost 7 bases at V and 4 bases at J; junction bases unmatched: 5. Per the germline V gene, CDR1 is DFQATT and CDR2 is SNEGSKA (reference sequence). This CDR3 has 13 amino acids. CDR3 amino acids: CSVADRGTGELFF. The CDR3 region has the DNA TGCAGTGTGGCTGACAGGGGCACCGGGGAGCTGTTTTTT.

This clonotype was counted a few times. The CDR3 loop reads CASSLPLAGSTDTQYF. CDR3 sequence (DNA): TGCGCCAGCAGCCTCCCCTTAGCGGGAAGCACAGATACGCAGTATTTT. This chain links TRBV4-1 with TRBJ2-3, with 8 nucleotides matching TRBD2. V lost 4 bases to trimming and J lost 0 bases; unmatched junction nucleotides: 6. Germline-derived CDR1 and CDR2 are MGHRA and YSYEKL. The CDR3 has 16 residues.

V is TRBV2 and J is TRBJ2-3, with 8 bases aligning to TRBD2. Germline V gene sequence: CDR1 SNHLY, CDR2 FYNNEI. This CDR3 is built from 16 residues. The ends lost 3 bases at V and 3 bases at J; junction bases unmatched: 8. CDR3 in amino acids: CASSDGTLAVTDTQYF. In DNA form, the CDR3 reads TGTGCCAGCAGTGATGGTACACTAGCGGTAACAGATACGCAGTATTTT. Based on the CDR3 plus reference TRBV2 and TRBJ2-3, the full variable domain is EPEVTQTPSHQVTQMGQEVILRCVPISNHLYFYWYRQILGQKVEFLVSFYNNEISEKSEIFDDQFSVERPDGSNFTLKIRSTKLEDSAMYFCASSDGTLAVTDTQYFGPGTRLTVL.

The sample holds a few counts of this clonotype. The V call is TRBV15, the J call TRBJ2-1; 11 nucleotides line up with TRBD2. The V segment lost 1 base and the J segment 3 bases; nucleotides outside the gene matches: 5. CDR1 LNHNV and CDR2 YYDKDF come from the germline V gene (reference sequence). The length of the CDR3 is 17 residues. The DNA of the CDR3 is TGTGCCACCAGCAGAGGGGGGGGACTAGCGGTCTACAATGAGCAGTTCTTC. Translating gives CATSRGGGLAVYNEQFF.

The sample holds a few counts of this clonotype. V usage is TRBV29-1 and J usage is TRBJ2-7, with 8 bases matching TRBD2. Germline CDR1 is SQVTM and CDR2 is ANQGSEA. V lost 3 bases, J lost 3 bases, and 7 bases stayed unmatched. The CDR3 consists of 14 residues. CDR3 in DNA: TGCAGCGTTGAGATTCCGGGAGGGATCTACGAGCAGTACTTC. This gives the protein CSVEIPGGIYEQYF.

The chain employs TRBV5-1 and TRBJ2-1, with TRBD1 identical over 8 bases. From germline, CDR1 is SGHRS and CDR2 YFSETQ. The CDR3 length is 16 residues. The V and J ends lost 1 base and 8 bases, in that order; junction bases with no gene match: 11. CDR3 loop: CASSLWQGARVDEQFF. The CDR3, as DNA: TGCGCCAGCAGCTTGTGGCAGGGGGCGAGGGTCGATGAGCAGTTCTTC. The whole variable domain, remainder taken from reference TRBV5-1 and TRBJ2-1, is KAGVTQTPRYLIKTRGQQVTLSCSPISGHRSVSWYQQTPGQGLQFLFEYFSETQRNKGNFPGRFSGRQFSNSRSEMNVSTLELGDSALYLCASSLWQGARVDEQFFGPGTRLTVL.

With respect to this clonotype: The junction departs from the called germline gene at one end, perhaps through a read error. The CDR3 here is CASSDRRGNF. In DNA form, the CDR3 reads TGTGCCAGCAGTGATCGTCGAGGTAACTTC. This chain joins TRBV2 and TRBJ2-7; D gene uncertain. Germline CDR1 reads SNHLY; CDR2 reads FYNNEI. The CDR3 spans 10 residues.

This clonotype was seen only a few times. The CDR3 is CASSLNRAYNEQFF. The CDR3 DNA reads TGCGCCAGCAGCTTGAACAGGGCGTATAATGAGCAGTTCTTC. The chain is built from TRBV5-1 and TRBJ2-1; D possibly corresponds to TRBD1 (6 bases). This CDR3 is built from 14 residues. V was clipped by 1 base and J by 7 bases, with 12 bases between them. In germline, CDR1 is SGHRS, CDR2 YFSETQ.

This sequence joins TRBV2 and TRBJ2-3; D gene unclear. V gave up 9 bases and J gave up 0 bases, with 19 bases separating them. The CDR3 contains 16 residues. Per germline, CDR1 SNHLY and CDR2 FYNNEI. DNA of the CDR3: TGTGCCAGACCACCGGAAACTGGACGGAGCACAGATACGCAGTATTTT. Translation gives CARPPETGRSTDTQYF.

The chain has TRBV28 and TRBJ2-1, with 8 bases fitting TRBD1. Per the germline V gene, CDR1 is MDHEN and CDR2 is SYDVKM. This CDR3 comprises 16 residues. The V and J ends lost 3 bases and 3 bases, in that order; junction bases with no gene match: 7. The CDR3 sequence: CASSFGDRGHYNEQFF. As DNA, the CDR3 is TGTGCCAGCAGTTTCGGAGACAGGGGCCACTACAATGAGCAGTTCTTC.